This T cell receptor (beta chain) was sequenced for a study of OX40 agonist ivuxolimab in advanced cancers. Study results and caveats: Expanded clones tended on average to be more numerous among CD8+ T cells than CD4+. Clonal expansion by week 6 occurred in CD4+ and CD8+ blood T cells (at 0.1 to 3.0 mg/kg).

Some clones are missing from TCRdb's copy, which holds only in-frame ones; the method was immunoSEQ multiplex PCR. The sample includes more than 9,000 clones, about 75% of them seen just once. Regarding this clone: The antigen is not known.

Germline CDR1 and CDR2: MDHEN and SYDVKM. This CDR3 contains 13 residues. J lost 5 bases, V lost 5 bases, and 3 bases had no gene match. Autoimmune disease history or systemic immunosuppression barred patients. The chain employs TRBV28 and TRBJ2-1; 7 nucleotides agree with TRBD2. The specimen comprised CD4+ or CD8+ T cells sorted from blood, sampled in a trial of the OX40 agonist ivuxolimab. The sequence was obtained from an adult with an advanced solid tumor such as melanoma, head and neck, liver or kidney cancer. The CDR3 bases are TGTGCCAGCAGTGAGGGGAGGGACAATGAGCAGTTCTTC. It translates to CASSEGRDNEQFF.